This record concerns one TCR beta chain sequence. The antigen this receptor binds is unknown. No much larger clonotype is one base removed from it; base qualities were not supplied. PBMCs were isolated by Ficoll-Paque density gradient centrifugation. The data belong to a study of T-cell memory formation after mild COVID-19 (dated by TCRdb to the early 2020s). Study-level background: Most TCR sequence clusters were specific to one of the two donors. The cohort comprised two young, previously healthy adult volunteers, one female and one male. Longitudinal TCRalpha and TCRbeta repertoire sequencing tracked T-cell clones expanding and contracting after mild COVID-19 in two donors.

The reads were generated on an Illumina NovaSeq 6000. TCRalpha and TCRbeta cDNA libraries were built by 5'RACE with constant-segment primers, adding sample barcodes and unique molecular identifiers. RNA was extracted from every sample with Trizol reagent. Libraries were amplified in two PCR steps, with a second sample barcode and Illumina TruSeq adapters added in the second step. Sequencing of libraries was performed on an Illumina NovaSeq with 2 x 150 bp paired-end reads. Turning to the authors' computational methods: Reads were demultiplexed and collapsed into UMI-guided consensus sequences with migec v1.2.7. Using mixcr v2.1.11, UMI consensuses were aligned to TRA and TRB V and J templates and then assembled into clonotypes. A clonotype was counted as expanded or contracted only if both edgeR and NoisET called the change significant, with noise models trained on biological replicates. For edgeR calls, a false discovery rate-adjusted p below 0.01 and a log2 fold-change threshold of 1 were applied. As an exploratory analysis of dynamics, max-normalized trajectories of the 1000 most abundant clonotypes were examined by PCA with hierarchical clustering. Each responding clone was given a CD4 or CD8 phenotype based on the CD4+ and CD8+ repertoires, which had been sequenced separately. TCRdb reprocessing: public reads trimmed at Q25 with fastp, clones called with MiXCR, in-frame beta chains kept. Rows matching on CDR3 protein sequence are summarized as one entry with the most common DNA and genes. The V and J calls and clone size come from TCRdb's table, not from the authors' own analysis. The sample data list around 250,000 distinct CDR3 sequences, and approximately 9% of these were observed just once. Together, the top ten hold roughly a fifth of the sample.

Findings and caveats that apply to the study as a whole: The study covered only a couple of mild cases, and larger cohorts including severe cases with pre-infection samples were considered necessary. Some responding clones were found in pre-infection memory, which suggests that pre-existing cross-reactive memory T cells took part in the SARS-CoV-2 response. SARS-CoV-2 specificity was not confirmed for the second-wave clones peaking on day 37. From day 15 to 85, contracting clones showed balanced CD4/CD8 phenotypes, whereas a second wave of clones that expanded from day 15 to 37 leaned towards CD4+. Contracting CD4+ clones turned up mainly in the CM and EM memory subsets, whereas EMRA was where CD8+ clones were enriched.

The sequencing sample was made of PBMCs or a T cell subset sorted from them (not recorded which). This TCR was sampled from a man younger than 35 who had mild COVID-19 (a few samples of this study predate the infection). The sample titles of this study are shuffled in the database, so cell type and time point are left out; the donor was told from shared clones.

The encoded CDR3 is CASSLTEIGEQYV. The sequenced DNA: TGTGCCAGCAGTCTGACAGAAATCGGCGAGCAGTACGTC. The V and J genes are TRBV12-3 or TRBV12-4 and TRBJ2-7; TRBD1 could be the D gene, as 5 bases match. There are 13 amino acids in the CDR3, from cysteine to valine inclusive. Just CDR3 DNA is preserved here, 39 bases in frame from base 1. Relative to germline, V is 5 bases shorter and J is 6 bases shorter, with 14 bases between their ends.